This T cell receptor (beta chain) is from a study of T cell responses to AZD1222 COVID-19 vaccine. General study findings and limits: As reported, nearly half of all spike-specific TCRs target variant regions that are unmutated. Baseline antibody screening turned up just six seropositive AZD1222 recipients. Among vaccine-associated CD4 TCRs, coverage spanned spike, with dominance at 160-218 and 743-854. Elevations in Spike-specific TCR breadth and depth followed administration of two AZD1222 doses.

Points on this clone: Its antigen is unknown.

Generated by immunoSEQ multiplex PCR, the TCRdb table keeps only in-frame clones and is missing some. This sample has 140,000 or so clones, with roughly 93% found just once. Sequenced here: peripheral blood, sampled after recovery from COVID-19. This TCR derives from an adult who had recovered from COVID-19.

The CDR3: CASSPSGRHTEAFF. In DNA, the CDR3 is TGTGCCAGCAGCCCTTCGGGGAGACACACTGAAGCTTTCTTT. The rearrangement joins TRBV28 to TRBJ1-1; D unresolved. The germline V gene has CDR1 MDHEN and CDR2 SYDVKM. The germline V and J ends were trimmed by 6 bases and 3 bases, with 14 bases remaining between them. The CDR3 consists of 14 residues.